Here is one T cell receptor beta chain with its context. The antigen remains unidentified. This specimen comes from a study of T cell responses to AZD1222 COVID-19 vaccine. Some clones are missing from TCRdb's copy, which holds only in-frame ones; the method was immunoSEQ multiplex PCR. The data show about 130,000 clones, around 89% seen once. Study outcomes and limitations: A rise in Spike-specific TCR breadth and depth followed two AZD1222 doses. Just five or six AZD1222 recipients were seropositive at baseline. White British ancestry dominated among donors, who included more females, and clonal diversity was possibly underestimated.

The CDR3 is made up of 13 amino acids. CDR1 is SNHLY, CDR2 FYNNEI, per germline. The ends were cut back, 8 bases at V and 0 bases at J, with 11 bases in the middle. This sequence joins TRBV2 and TRBJ2-7; D uncertain. This sequence was found in an adult in good health. The starting material was peripheral blood, obtained on day 0 of AZD1222 vaccination. CDR3 sequence (DNA): TGTGCCAGCCCTGGCCCTAGCTCCTACGAGCAGTACTTC. It codes for CASPGPSSYEQYF.